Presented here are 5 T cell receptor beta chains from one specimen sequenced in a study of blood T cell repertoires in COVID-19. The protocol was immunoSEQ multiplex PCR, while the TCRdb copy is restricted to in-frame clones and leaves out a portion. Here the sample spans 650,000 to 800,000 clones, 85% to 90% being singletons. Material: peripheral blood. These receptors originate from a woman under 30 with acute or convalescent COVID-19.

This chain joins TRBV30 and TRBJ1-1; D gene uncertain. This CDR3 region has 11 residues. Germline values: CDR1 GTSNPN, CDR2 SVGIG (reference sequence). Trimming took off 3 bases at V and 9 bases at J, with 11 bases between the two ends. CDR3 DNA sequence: TGTGCCTGGAGGGGTGGGCAAAAAGCTTTCTTT. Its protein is CAWRGGQKAFF.

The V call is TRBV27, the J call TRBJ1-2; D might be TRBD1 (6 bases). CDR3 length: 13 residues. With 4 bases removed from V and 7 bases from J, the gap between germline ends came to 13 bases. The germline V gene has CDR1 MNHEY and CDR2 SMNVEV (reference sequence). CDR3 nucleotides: TGTGCCAGCAGTTCGCAGGGGATTGGTGGCTACACCTTC. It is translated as CASSSQGIGGYTF.

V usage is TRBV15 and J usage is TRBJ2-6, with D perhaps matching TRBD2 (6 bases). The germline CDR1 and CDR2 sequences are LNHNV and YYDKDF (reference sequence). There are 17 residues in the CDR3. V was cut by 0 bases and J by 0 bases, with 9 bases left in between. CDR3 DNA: TGTGCCACCAGCAGAGAAGGGACTGTCTCTGGGGCCAACGTCCTGACTTTC. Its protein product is CATSREGTVSGANVLTF.

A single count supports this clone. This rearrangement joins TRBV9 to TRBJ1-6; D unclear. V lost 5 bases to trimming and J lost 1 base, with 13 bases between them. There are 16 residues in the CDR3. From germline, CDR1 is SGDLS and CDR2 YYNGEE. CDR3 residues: CASSTSAGSYNSPLHF. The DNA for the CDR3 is TGTGCCAGCAGTACAAGCGCGGGTTCCTATAATTCACCCCTCCACTTT.

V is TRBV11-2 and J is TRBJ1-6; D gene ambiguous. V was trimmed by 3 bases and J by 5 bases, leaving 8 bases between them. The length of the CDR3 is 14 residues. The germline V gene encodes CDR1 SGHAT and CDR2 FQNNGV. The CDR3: CASSFGKDNSPLHF. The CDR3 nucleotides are TGTGCCAGCAGCTTCGGTAAAGATAATTCACCCCTCCACTTT.